A single sample is the source of the 32 T cell receptor beta chains below, sequenced in a study of shared clonotypes between healthy human individuals. The assay was immunoSEQ multiplex PCR, and TCRdb's table has in-frame clones only and misses some. Of about 990,000 clones in the sample, approximately 78% were seen once. The sample consisted of memory CD4+ T cells from PBMCs. This sample's subset: CD45RA-negative fraction. Receptors originate from a man younger than 35 in good health. Some clones in this sample may be carry-over from other donors' samples.

This sequence joins TRBV5-4 and TRBJ2-3; D is possibly TRBD1 or TRBD2 (5 bases each). The CDR3 consists of 11 residues. V gave up 6 bases and J gave up 6 bases, with 8 bases separating them. Germline loops: CDR1 SGHNT, CDR2 YYREEE (reference sequence). CDR3 nucleotides: TGTGCCAGCACCGGGGCGGATACGCAGTATTTT. This encodes CASTGADTQYF.

V gene TRBV5-1 combines with J gene TRBJ2-7, with TRBD2 matching 7 bases. The CDR3 runs to 15 residues. Germline CDR1 reads SGHRS; CDR2 reads YFSETQ. V dropped 4 bases and J dropped 7; count of bases not matched to a gene: 14. The CDR3 sequence is CASSDASGAYGEQYF. The CDR3 nucleotides are TGCGCCAGCAGCGACGCTAGCGGAGCGTACGGGGAGCAGTACTTC.

This clone was found once. At the DNA level, this CDR3 is encoded by other sequences in the same sample as well. CDR3 amino acids: CASTGGYEQYF. The DNA of the CDR3 is TGTGCCAGCACGGGGGGCTACGAGCAGTACTTC. V and J are TRBV6-6 and TRBJ2-7; the match to TRBD2 covers 7 bases. CDR3 size: 11 residues. The germline CDR1 and CDR2 sequences are MNHNY and SVGAGI (reference sequence). Losses at the gene ends were 7 bases for V and 3 bases for J; bases not matched to a gene: 0.

Comment on this clone: The identical CDR3 is also encoded by other nucleotide sequences in the sample. The chain combines TRBV19 with TRBJ1-1, with unresolved D. The CDR3 covers 13 residues. The V gene's germline CDR1 is LNHDA and CDR2 SQIVND (reference sequence). The V gene lost 7 bases and the J gene lost 1 base, with 10 bases spanning the gap. The CDR3 sequence: CASIPRGNTEAFF. CDR3 DNA sequence: TGTGCCAGTATCCCTCGGGGGAACACTGAAGCTTTCTTT.

J is TRBJ1-2 and V is TRBV20-1; 8 nucleotides agree with TRBD1. The V and J ends lost 4 bases and 9 bases, in that order; junction bases with no gene match: 4. CDR1 DFQATT and CDR2 SNEGSKA come from the germline V gene (reference sequence). CDR3 length: 11 amino acids. CDR3 residues: CSAIRGLSYTF. For the CDR3, the DNA is TGCAGTGCTATCAGGGGGCTTAGCTACACCTTC.

This clone was observed a few times. The V and J genes are TRBV11-3 and TRBJ2-3; D remains unclear. The CDR3 extends over 13 amino acids. Germline V lookup: CDR1 SGHNT, CDR2 YENEEA. Trimming shortened V by 5 bases and J by 2 bases, and 8 bases separated the two germline ends. The CDR3 DNA follows: TGTGCCAGCAGCACTGCCCCCACAGATACGCAGTATTTT. Amino acid sequence: CASSTAPTDTQYF.

This clone was detected only a few times. The chain carries TRBV5-6 and TRBJ2-2, with 8 bases aligning to TRBD2. Germline lookup yields CDR1 SGHDT and CDR2 YYEEEE. The CDR3 runs to 15 residues. J lost 5 bases, V lost 4 bases, and 7 bases had no gene match. CDR3 loop: CASSPGLDGTGELFF. The CDR3 DNA reads TGTGCCAGCAGCCCGGGACTAGATGGGACCGGGGAGCTGTTTTTT.

A few counts support this clone. The gene calls are TRBV7-8 and TRBJ1-1, with 8 positions matching TRBD1. This CDR3 has 16 residues. Germline CDR1 reads SGHVS; CDR2 reads FQNEAQ. Germline trimming cut 1 base from V and 1 base from J; bases unmatched to any gene: 5. The CDR3 loop reads CASSLVLDRGNTEAFF. Written as DNA, the CDR3 is TGTGCCAGCAGCTTAGTGCTCGACAGGGGGAACACTGAAGCTTTCTTT.

Only a few counts were recorded for this clone. The CDR3 protein is CASRQGQGNPQPQHF. CDR3 nucleotides: TGTGCCAGCAGACAGGGGCAGGGGAACCCACAGCCCCAGCATTTT. V and J are TRBV25-1 and TRBJ1-5, with 7 bases matching TRBD1. Germline-derived CDR1 and CDR2 are MGHDK and SYGVNS. V shed 6 bases, J shed 7 bases, and the junction held 12 bases outside the gene matches. This CDR3 has 15 amino acids.

The V and J genes are TRBV10-3 and TRBJ2-1; D may correspond to TRBD1 or TRBD2 (5 bases each). Trimming shortened V by 9 bases and J by 6 bases, and 12 bases separated the two germline ends. This CDR3 contains 12 residues. Per the germline V gene, CDR1 is ENHRY and CDR2 is SYGVKD. The CDR3 loop is CAISGGVNEQFF. The CDR3 DNA sequence: TGTGCCATATCTGGGGGAGTCAATGAGCAGTTCTTC.

V gene TRBV28 combines with J gene TRBJ1-2; 9 positions match TRBD1. The CDR3 covers 15 residues. The trim removed 5 bases at V and 4 bases at J, leaving 8 bases unmatched. Per the germline V gene, CDR1 is MDHEN and CDR2 is SYDVKM. The CDR3 sequence: CASSNIPTGGYGYTF. The CDR3 coding sequence is TGTGCCAGCAGTAATATACCGACAGGGGGCTATGGCTACACCTTC.

This clone was recorded once. The chain is built from TRBV6-6 and TRBJ2-7, with TRBD1 matching over 8 bases. The CDR3 loop spans 14 amino acids. The V gene's germline CDR1 is MNHNY and CDR2 SVGAGI (reference sequence). The trim removed 6 bases at V and 4 bases at J, leaving 8 bases unmatched. In DNA form, the CDR3 reads TGTGCCAGCAGCTCTCCAGGGGGCGGGTACGAGCAGTACTTC. Translation: CASSSPGGGYEQYF.

J is TRBJ2-7 and V is TRBV10-3, with unresolved D. The V end lost 4 bases, the J end lost 6 bases, and 13 bases lay between the germline ends. CDR1 ENHRY and CDR2 SYGVKD come from the germline V gene. This CDR3 has 13 amino acids. CDR3 residues: CAISGSVPGEQYF. The CDR3 nucleotides are TGTGCCATCAGTGGCTCAGTTCCTGGCGAGCAGTACTTC.

This sequence joins TRBV11-2 and TRBJ2-2; no definite D call. V was shortened by 0 bases and J by 2 bases, with 16 bases between the two germline ends. The germline V gene has CDR1 SGHAT and CDR2 FQNNGV. CDR3 length: 18 residues. CDR3 loop: CASSLDPRHPSNTGELFF. CDR3 sequence (DNA): TGTGCCAGCAGCTTAGATCCTAGACATCCCTCCAACACCGGGGAGCTGTTTTTT.

The chain joins TRBV7-2 to TRBJ1-6; D gene unclear. There are 14 residues in the CDR3. Germline V gene lookup returns CDR1 SGHTA and CDR2 FQGNSA. The V end lost 2 bases, the J end lost 7 bases, and 9 bases lay between the germline ends. The CDR3 DNA reads as TGTGCCAGCAGCTTATTATTTACAAATTCACCCCTCCACTTT. The encoded protein is CASSLLFTNSPLHF. The full variable domain, completed using reference TRBV7-2 and TRBJ1-6, is GAGVSQSPSNKVTEKGKDVELRCDPISGHTALYWYRQSLGQGLEFLIYFQGNSAPDKSGLPSDRFSAERTGGSVSTLTIQRTQQEDSAVYLCASSLLFTNSPLHFGNGTRLTVT.

J is TRBJ1-2 and V is TRBV5-5; D is undetermined. Trimming left V 4 bases short and J 5 bases short, with 9 bases between. Germline loops: CDR1 SGHKS, CDR2 YYEKEE (reference sequence). This CDR3 has 12 amino acids. The CDR3 loop is CASSQVGYGYTF. The CDR3 DNA reads as TGTGCCAGCAGCCAAGTCGGTTATGGCTACACCTTC.

V is TRBV9 and J is TRBJ1-1, with D unclear. This CDR3 has 14 amino acids. V lost 0 bases and J lost 3, with 9 bases in between. Germline V gene lookup returns CDR1 SGDLS and CDR2 YYNGEE. CDR3 amino acids: CASSVADTYTEAFF. DNA of the CDR3: TGTGCCAGCAGCGTAGCTGACACGTACACTGAAGCTTTCTTT.

The rearrangement links TRBV6-6 to TRBJ2-7; D perhaps matches TRBD1 (5 bases). From germline, CDR1 is MNHNY and CDR2 SVGAGI (reference sequence). The CDR3 contains 14 residues. The V and J ends lost 7 bases and 4 bases respectively, with 17 bases between them. The CDR3 region is CASKDRRPEYEQYF. CDR3 in DNA: TGTGCCAGCAAAGACAGACGGCCGGAGTACGAGCAGTACTTC.

This clone has just one count. The conserved closing phenylalanine or tryptophan is absent in this CDR3, likely reflecting a read error. In nucleotides, the CDR3 is TGTGCCAGCAGCTGGACTAGAGGAACAGATACGCAGTATCTT. Its protein is CASSWTRGTDTQYL. The rearrangement uses TRBV11-2 and TRBJ2-3, with 7 bases aligning to TRBD2. There are 14 residues in the CDR3. The germline CDR1 and CDR2 sequences are SGHAT and FQNNGV. The V segment lost 4 bases and the J segment 3 bases; nucleotides outside the gene matches: 4.

The V call is TRBV30, the J call TRBJ2-5; D may be TRBD1 (7 bases). The assigned J gene may be wrong: the sequence end matches TRBJ2-7 better. Germline V lookup: CDR1 GTSNPN, CDR2 SVGIG (reference sequence). The CDR3 is 13 amino acids. The CDR3 here is CAWRQGGGYEQYF. DNA for the CDR3: TGTGCCTGGAGGCAGGGGGGAGGCTACGAGCAGTACTTC.

With regard to this clone: This same CDR3 is encoded by further DNA sequences in the sample. The genes are TRBV7-3 and TRBJ2-5, with 8 positions matching TRBD2. The trim removed 2 bases at V and 4 bases at J, leaving 3 bases unmatched. CDR1 and CDR2 from the germline V gene are SGHTA and FQGTGA. This CDR3 contains 14 residues. CDR3 sequence (DNA): TGTGCCAGCAGCTTAGCCGGGAGGGGAGAGACCCAGTACTTC. Protein sequence: CASSLAGRGETQYF.

CDR3 in amino acids: CASSTSGTGVRRSTDTQYF. CDR3 DNA: TGTGCCAGTAGCACCTCCGGGACAGGGGTTCGTAGGAGCACAGATACGCAGTATTTT. This chain connects TRBV19 to TRBJ2-3; TRBD1 agrees at 10 bases. The CDR3 has 19 amino acids. Looked up from germline, CDR1 is LNHDA and CDR2 is SQIVND (reference sequence). Losses at the gene ends were 6 bases for V and 0 bases for J; bases not matched to a gene: 15.

This sequence joins TRBV6-5 and TRBJ2-5; tentatively, D is TRBD2 (5 bases). The V gene's germline CDR1 is MNHEY and CDR2 SVGAGI. The CDR3 is made up of 14 amino acids. V was pared by 4 bases and J by 5 bases, with 14 bases between. The CDR3 sequence is CASSSTFSGETQYF. The CDR3 DNA follows: TGTGCCAGCAGTTCGACTTTCTCGGGGGAGACCCAGTACTTC.

V and J are TRBV18 and TRBJ2-1; D unresolved. The CDR3 is made up of 16 amino acids. Germline CDR1 and CDR2: KGHSH and LQKENI. V was cut by 6 bases and J by 8 bases, with 23 bases left in between. This CDR3 is CASSSDLSETQDEQFF. DNA of the CDR3: TGTGCCAGCTCTTCGGACCTGAGTGAGACTCAGGATGAGCAGTTCTTC.

V and J are TRBV30 and TRBJ2-4; 7 bases line up with TRBD2. This CDR3 is 17 amino acids long. CDR1 and CDR2 (germline): GTSNPN, SVGIG (reference sequence). V lost 0 bases, J lost 3 bases, and 11 bases stayed unmatched. For the CDR3, the DNA is TGTGCCTGGAGTGTACTGGTGGCGGGAGTTGGCAAAAACATTCAGTACTTC. As protein: CAWSVLVAGVGKNIQYF.

This chain joins TRBV5-1 and TRBJ2-7, with a weak D call TRBD1 (5 bases). In germline, CDR1 is SGHRS, CDR2 YFSETQ. CDR3 length equals 16 residues. The V end lost 3 bases, the J end lost 1 base, and 17 bases lay between the germline ends. The CDR3 DNA is TGCGCCAGCAGCTGGGGATTGGCGGACATATCCTACGAGCAGTACTTC. It is translated as CASSWGLADISYEQYF.

This clone has only one observation. The genes are TRBV7-2 and TRBJ2-1, with D perhaps given as TRBD1 or TRBD2 (6 bases each). Looked up from germline, CDR1 is SGHTA and CDR2 is FQGNSA. Deletions cut 2 bases from V and 0 bases from J, with 11 bases between. The CDR3 runs 16 residues. The DNA for the CDR3 is TGTGCCAGCAGCTTAAGAGGGGGGCCCTCCTACAATGAGCAGTTCTTC. Translation: CASSLRGGPSYNEQFF.

The chain is built from TRBV7-3 and TRBJ1-5; a possible D gene is TRBD1 (5 bases). The CDR3 has 19 amino acids. Germline loops: CDR1 SGHTA, CDR2 FQGTGA. Trimming left V 1 base short and J 2 bases short, with 21 bases between. The DNA for the CDR3 is TGTGCCAGCAGCTTAATAAGGTGGGACGCTCGCGCGCGCAATCAGCCCCAGCATTTT. This encodes CASSLIRWDARARNQPQHF.

J is TRBJ2-3 and V is TRBV11-3; 7 nucleotides match TRBD2. This CDR3 is built from 17 residues. The V gene end was trimmed by 1 base and the J gene end by 4 bases; junction bases not matched to a gene: 11. Germline V gene lookup returns CDR1 SGHNT and CDR2 YENEEA. CDR3 DNA: TGTGCCAGCAGCTTAGCGGCCGAAACGGGGGGTGCAGATACGCAGTATTTT. Translation gives CASSLAAETGGADTQYF.

The chain employs TRBV7-9 and TRBJ2-5; D may be TRBD2 (6 bases). The CDR3 spans 13 residues. With 4 bases removed from V and 7 bases from J, the gap between germline ends came to 13 bases. Germline CDR1 reads SEHNR; CDR2 reads FQNEAQ (reference sequence). The CDR3 DNA is TGTGCCAGCAGCTCCGCGGCGGAGGGGACCCAGTACTTC. Its protein product is CASSSAAEGTQYF.

The sample holds one count of this clone. V and J are TRBV5-5 and TRBJ2-7; TRBD2 matches 11 bases. The length of the CDR3 is 15 residues. CDR1 and CDR2 from the germline V gene are SGHKS and YYEKEE (reference sequence). J was trimmed by 3 bases and V by 0 bases; bases with no gene match: 2. Here the CDR3 DNA reads TGTGCCAGCAGCTTGGGACTAGCGGGGCACTACGAGCAGTACTTC. Its translation: CASSLGLAGHYEQYF.

The V call is TRBV19, the J call TRBJ2-3; no clear D gene. This CDR3 comprises 15 residues. Germline CDR1 reads LNHDA; CDR2 reads SQIVND (reference sequence). V dropped 3 bases and J dropped 3 bases, with 13 bases sitting between them. The CDR3 protein is CASSILKGRTDTQYF. The CDR3 DNA follows: TGTGCCAGTAGTATCCTTAAGGGAAGGACAGATACGCAGTATTTT.